These 21 T cell receptor beta chains originate from one sample sequenced in a study of human T cells and chemical hapten exposure. As for time point: pre-sensitization, week 0. The treatment was: therapeutic diphenylcyclopropenone sensitization with weekly scalp DPC. A single record per CDR3 protein comes from TCRdb applying MiXCR to the RACE reads. Seen here are some 90,000 distinct CDR3 sequences, approximately 9% observed once, and the top ten hold just over 2.5%. Sequenced here: whole blood, sampled in connection with sensitization to the hapten diphenylcyclopropenone (DPC). Source of these receptors: a man between 35 and 55 years old with alopecia areata. Some clones in this sample may be carry-over from other donors' samples.

The V and J genes are TRBV7-2 and TRBJ2-6; the D is unclear. V lost 2 bases, J lost 0 bases, and 14 bases lay in between. Looked up from germline, CDR1 is SGHTA and CDR2 is FQGNSA. The CDR3 length is 18 residues. The CDR3 coding sequence is TGTGCCAGCAGCTTATGGGGTGGTCGGACCTCTGGGGCCAACGTCCTGACTTTC. Protein: CASSLWGGRTSGANVLTF.

The chain joins TRBV30 to TRBJ2-3; D is unresolved. The germline V and J ends were trimmed by 3 bases and 0 bases, with 16 bases remaining between them. This CDR3 contains 16 residues. Germline V gene data show CDR1 as GTSNPN and CDR2 as SVGIG (reference sequence). CDR3 amino acids: CAWSRFGLGSTDTQYF. Written as DNA, the CDR3 is TGTGCCTGGAGCAGGTTTGGTTTGGGAAGCACAGATACGCAGTATTTT.

CDR3 loop: CSVEELGETQYF. CDR3 nucleotides: TGCAGCGTTGAAGAATTGGGAGAGACCCAGTACTTC. This chain connects TRBV29-1 to TRBJ2-5; D unresolved. The CDR3 consists of 12 residues. Trimming took 0 bases from V and 4 from J, leaving 6 bases between them. The germline CDR1 and CDR2 sequences are SQVTM and ANQGSEA.

The rearrangement joins TRBV7-9 to TRBJ2-1; no clear D. CDR3 length: 15 residues. V was trimmed by 1 base and J by 4 bases, leaving 11 bases between them. Germline V gene data show CDR1 as SEHNR and CDR2 as FQNEAQ (reference sequence). The CDR3 DNA reads TGTGCCAGCAGCTTAGGGGTTGGTCTATACAATGAGCAGTTCTTC. Translated, it gives CASSLGVGLYNEQFF.

This clonotype has a handful of counts. The CDR3 loop is CSVEPSPSNTGELFF. As DNA, the CDR3 is TGCAGCGTTGAACCATCGCCTTCGAACACCGGGGAGCTGTTTTTT. The rearrangement links TRBV29-1 to TRBJ2-2; D is undetermined. Germline assignment: CDR1 SQVTM and CDR2 ANQGSEA. This CDR3 spans 15 amino acids. V lost 2 bases and J 0 bases, leaving 10 bases between the germline ends.

This clonotype was picked up a small number of times. The chain links TRBV10-3 to TRBJ1-4, with 7 bases matching TRBD1. The germline V gene has CDR1 ENHRY and CDR2 SYGVKD. This CDR3 is built from 14 residues. V trimming: 7 bases; J trimming: 3 bases; junction bases outside the gene matches: 5. In DNA form, the CDR3 reads TGTGCCATCATCCACAGGGGAGCTAATGAAAAACTGTTTTTT. Amino acids: CAIIHRGANEKLFF.

This clonotype came up many times. The rearrangement joins TRBV28 to TRBJ2-7; 11 bases match TRBD2. The CDR3 spans 15 residues. Germline V gives CDR1 MDHEN, CDR2 SYDVKM. The V gene end was trimmed by 4 bases and the J gene end by 4 bases; junction bases not matched to a gene: 6. DNA of the CDR3: TGTGCCAGCAGTTCCACTAGCGGGAGTGGGTACGAGCAGTACTTC. It codes for CASSSTSGSGYEQYF.

This clonotype has a handful of counts. The chain couples TRBV27 to TRBJ1-2; weak D call: TRBD1 (6 bases). The CDR3 is 14 residues long. Between the trimmed V and J ends, which lost 5 bases and 7 bases, there was a span of 17 bases. Germline V gives CDR1 MNHEY, CDR2 SMNVEV (reference sequence). The CDR3 sequence: CASSPRGGHRGYTF. CDR3 bases: TGTGCCAGCAGTCCCCGTGGGGGGCATCGTGGCTACACCTTC.

The chain recombines TRBV9 with TRBJ2-5; the match to TRBD2 covers 8 bases. The V gene's germline CDR1 is SGDLS and CDR2 YYNGEE. The CDR3 contains 15 residues. After removal of 2 bases from V and 5 bases from J, the junction contained 8 bases not matched to a gene. For the CDR3, the DNA is TGTGCCAGCAGCGTTTACCCCGCGGGAGGTGAGACCCAGTACTTC. It codes for CASSVYPAGGETQYF. The entire variable domain, with the rest obtained from reference TRBV9 and TRBJ2-5, is as follows: DSGVTQTPKHLITATGQRVTLRCSPRSGDLSVYWYQQSLDQGLQFLIQYYNGEERAKGNILERFSAQQFPDLHSELNLSSLELGDSALYFCASSVYPAGGETQYFGPGTRLLVL.

The chain combines TRBV18 with TRBJ1-2, with TRBD1 as a possible D gene (6 bases). Germline V gene sequence: CDR1 KGHSH, CDR2 LQKENI. V was shortened by 1 base and J by 0 bases, with 12 bases between the two germline ends. CDR3 size: 16 residues. CDR3 coding DNA: TGTGCCAGCTCACCACTCGTCAGGGGATCTAACTATGGCTACACCTTC. It translates to CASSPLVRGSNYGYTF. The full variable domain, its missing parts supplied by reference TRBV18 and TRBJ1-2, is NAGVMQNPRHLVRRRGQEARLRCSPMKGHSHVYWYRQLPEEGLKFMVYLQKENIIDESGMPKERFSAEFPKEGPSILRIQQVVRGDSAAYFCASSPLVRGSNYGYTFGSGTRLTVV.

A remark on this clonotype: One base away lies a much larger clone, so this may be a sequencing read error. J is TRBJ2-1 and V is TRBV4-3, with 7 positions matching TRBD1. The CDR3 is 17 amino acids. Germline V CDR1 and CDR2: LGHNA, YSLEER. CDR3 nucleotide sequence: TGCACCAGCAGCCAAGGGGGCCCCTCCCAGCTTGGGAATGAGCAGTTCTTC. It yields the protein CTSSQGGPSQLGNEQFF.

The rearrangement links TRBV6-2 or TRBV6-3 to TRBJ2-3, with TRBD1 matching 8 bases. V lost 5 bases to trimming and J lost 2 bases; unmatched junction nucleotides: 6. This CDR3 is built from 15 residues. The germline V gene encodes CDR1 MNHEY and CDR2 SVGEGT. CDR3 bases: TGTGCCAGCAGTGGGGACAGGTTTGTCACAGATACGCAGTATTTT. It codes for CASSGDRFVTDTQYF.

This clonotype was recorded at least ten times. This rearrangement joins TRBV21-1 to TRBJ2-7; the table's D gene call, TRBD1, was not cross checked with the DNA. TRBV21-1 is marked as a pseudogene. CDR3 length: 14 amino acids. In nucleotides, the CDR3 is TGTGCCAGCAGCAAAGGGACAGTCTCCTACGAGCAGTACGTC. Encoded protein: CASSKGTVSYEQYV.

This clonotype was seen a handful of times. The chain recombines TRBV28 with TRBJ1-3; D is unresolved. V lost 8 bases, J lost 0 bases, and 20 bases lay in between. This CDR3 has 17 amino acids. The V gene's germline CDR1 is MDHEN and CDR2 SYDVKM. The CDR3, as DNA: TGTGCCAGCTATAACGCAGCTACGATCTTCTCTGGAAACACCATATATTTT. Its protein is CASYNAATIFSGNTIYF.

The V gene is TRBV4-1, the J gene TRBJ2-7, with a tentative D call TRBD2 (5 bases). CDR1 MGHRA and CDR2 YSYEKL come from the germline V gene. CDR3 size: 14 residues. Trimming stripped 4 bases from V and 3 bases from J, with 13 bases between. CDR3 amino acids: CASSLKEENYEQYV. The CDR3 DNA sequence: TGCGCCAGCAGCCTAAAGGAGGAGAACTACGAGCAGTACGTC.

The chain is built from TRBV6-2 or TRBV6-3 and TRBJ2-5, with 12 nucleotides matching TRBD2. This CDR3 has 17 residues. Germline trimming cut 5 bases from V and 6 bases from J; bases unmatched to any gene: 13. CDR1 is MNHEY and CDR2 is SVGEGT in the germline V gene. CDR3 nucleotide sequence: TGTGCCAGCAGTGAGGGACTAGCGGGTCCCTTGAGAAAGACCCAGTACTTC. Translated: CASSEGLAGPLRKTQYF.

This clonotype occurred many times. V usage is TRBV4-1 and J usage is TRBJ1-5; TRBD1 matches at 9 bases. The CDR3 extends over 19 amino acids. Unmatched junction bases numbered 14, after V lost 3 bases and J lost 2 bases. Germline CDR1 is MGHRA and CDR2 is YSYEKL. The chain's CDR3 is CASSHTPGQGSSGNQPQHF. In nucleotides, the CDR3 is TGCGCCAGCAGCCACACGCCGGGACAGGGCTCTTCGGGCAATCAGCCCCAGCATTTT.

This chain uses TRBV11-2 with TRBJ2-7, with 11 bases matching TRBD2. V was clipped by 1 base and J by 1 base; unmatched bases: 15. The CDR3 has 20 amino acids. Germline V gene lookup returns CDR1 SGHAT and CDR2 FQNNGV. The CDR3: CASSLVLPGLAVQGSYEQYF. In nucleotides, the CDR3 is TGTGCCAGCAGCTTAGTCTTGCCGGGACTAGCGGTCCAGGGGTCCTACGAGCAGTACTTC.

This clonotype appeared many times. The J gene is TRBJ2-1, the V gene TRBV19; possible D gene TRBD2, 5 bases. The CDR3 sequence is 13 residues long. The ends were cut back, 7 bases at V and 10 bases at J, with 17 bases in the middle. Germline V lookup: CDR1 LNHDA, CDR2 SQIVND (reference sequence). In DNA, the CDR3 is TGTGCCAGTACCCCACCGGGATCGCGGGAGCAGTTCTTC. Its translation: CASTPPGSREQFF.

This clonotype was found many times. This chain connects TRBV9 to TRBJ1-2; D might be TRBD1 (5 bases). Germline V gene lookup returns CDR1 SGDLS and CDR2 YYNGEE. Trimming left V 3 bases short and J 0 bases short, with 18 bases between. This CDR3 comprises 17 residues. CDR3 nucleotides: TGTGCCAGCAGCGGCGGGACTAGGGGACGGACTAACTATGGCTACACCTTC. This sequence encodes CASSGGTRGRTNYGYTF.

The chain joins TRBV7-2 to TRBJ1-2, with TRBD1 as a possible D gene (6 bases). Germline CDR1 reads SGHTA; CDR2 reads FQGNSA. The CDR3 runs 13 residues. With 1 base removed from V and 7 bases from J, the gap between germline ends came to 10 bases. This chain's CDR3 is CASSLGTDGGYTF. The CDR3 region has the DNA TGTGCCAGCAGCTTAGGGACAGATGGTGGCTACACCTTC.